The 13 T cell receptor beta chains reported below all come from one sample, sequenced in a study of shared clonotypes between healthy human individuals. The method was immunoSEQ multiplex PCR; TCRdb's version includes in-frame clones alone and lacks a portion of them. Found here are about 340,000 clones, around 79% of them singletons; the top ten hold about 10%. The sample taken for sequencing was memory CD4+ T cells sorted from blood. This sample's subset: CD45RA-negative fraction. All receptors derive from a man aged 25 to 40 in good health.

The rearrangement uses TRBV2 and TRBJ1-2; no clear D. The V gene's germline CDR1 is SNHLY and CDR2 FYNNEI. V shed 3 bases and J shed 3 bases, with 14 bases lying between them. This CDR3 is 15 amino acids long. CDR3: CASSDGWAGDYGYTF. As DNA, the CDR3 is TGTGCCAGCAGTGACGGATGGGCCGGAGACTATGGCTACACCTTC. The full variable domain, with the rest looked up from reference TRBV2 and TRBJ1-2, is EPEVTQTPSHQVTQMGQEVILRCVPISNHLYFYWYRQILGQKVEFLVSFYNNEISEKSEIFDDQFSVERPDGSNFTLKIRSTKLEDSAMYFCASSDGWAGDYGYTFGSGTRLTVV.

This clone was counted only a few times. The V gene is TRBV28, the J gene TRBJ1-2, with D uncertain. Trimming took off 5 bases at V and 0 bases at J, with 16 bases between the two ends. CDR1 is MDHEN, CDR2 SYDVKM, per germline. This CDR3 has 16 residues. Written as DNA, the CDR3 is TGTGCCAGCAGTCCCGCCGGCCCCGCAACTAACTATGGCTACACCTTC. Protein product: CASSPAGPATNYGYTF.

This clone was seen a single time. The CDR3 DNA is TGTGCCAGCTCACCGACTAGCGGGCCTTACAATGAGCAGTTCTTC. Encoded protein: CASSPTSGPYNEQFF. The rearrangement uses TRBV18 and TRBJ2-1, with 10 bases identical to TRBD2. The CDR3 covers 15 residues. Trimming took 3 bases from V and 4 from J; bases not matched to a gene: 3. CDR1 is KGHSH and CDR2 is LQKENI in the germline V gene.

V and J are TRBV5-1 and TRBJ2-1; the match to TRBD2 covers 8 bases. Looked up from germline, CDR1 is SGHRS and CDR2 is YFSETQ. The CDR3 loop spans 13 amino acids. Trimming took 7 bases from V and 6 from J; bases not matched to a gene: 6. CDR3 sequence: CASGPGGVNEQFF. CDR3 DNA: TGCGCCAGCGGCCCGGGAGGGGTCAATGAGCAGTTCTTC.

The genes are TRBV7-9 and TRBJ1-2, with unresolved D. Trimming pared 1 base from V and 4 bases from J, leaving 10 bases between. The CDR3 is 14 residues long. The germline CDR1 and CDR2 sequences are SEHNR and FQNEAQ (reference sequence). This chain's CDR3 is CASSLGAGIYGYTF. CDR3 DNA sequence: TGTGCCAGCAGCTTAGGGGCGGGGATCTATGGCTACACCTTC.

This chain connects TRBV5-1 to TRBJ1-2; the match to TRBD1 covers 8 bases. CDR3 length: 15 amino acids. From germline, CDR1 is SGHRS and CDR2 YFSETQ. V lost 0 bases, J lost 6 bases, and 7 bases stayed unmatched. CDR3: CASSLAMGQEDGYTF. CDR3 coding DNA: TGCGCCAGCAGCTTGGCAATGGGACAGGAGGATGGCTACACCTTC.

J is TRBJ2-7 and V is TRBV4-3; D perhaps matches TRBD1 (5 bases). Germline CDR1 and CDR2: LGHNA and YSLEER. The CDR3 is made up of 15 amino acids. Trimming left V 0 bases short and J 3 bases short, with 12 bases between. CDR3 nucleotide sequence: TGCGCCAGCAGCCAAGACGGCAGGGTCGACTACGAGCAGTACTTC. Translated, it gives CASSQDGRVDYEQYF.

The V and J genes are TRBV6-1 and TRBJ1-4; D not certain. Germline CDR1 MNHNS, CDR2 SASEGT. V was cut by 3 bases and J by 3 bases, with 5 bases left in between. This CDR3 has 13 amino acids. This CDR3 reads CASSDVANEKLFF. CDR3 DNA: TGTGCCAGCAGTGACGTCGCTAATGAAAAACTGTTTTTT.

The chain uses TRBV9 and TRBJ2-2; D is unresolved. Germline V CDR1 and CDR2: SGDLS, YYNGEE. There are 13 residues in the CDR3. V lost 0 bases to trimming and J lost 5 bases, with 5 bases between them. The CDR3 bases are TGTGCCAGCAGCGTAGATCAGACCGGGGAGCTGTTTTTT. Translated: CASSVDQTGELFF.

V gene TRBV29-1 combines with J gene TRBJ1-1; perhaps TRBD1 as D (5 bases). Germline CDR1 SQVTM, CDR2 ANQGSEA. The CDR3 consists of 15 residues. Between the trimmed V and J ends, which lost 4 bases and 1 base, there was a span of 16 bases. CDR3 sequence (DNA): TGCAGCGTTGCGGCAACGGGACTCGCGAACACTGAAGCTTTCTTT. The encoded protein is CSVAATGLANTEAFF.

The chain joins TRBV5-6 to TRBJ1-3; D is ambiguous. The CDR3 is made up of 13 amino acids. In germline, CDR1 is SGHDT, CDR2 YYEEEE. Trimming left V 0 bases short and J 2 bases short, with 3 bases between. The CDR3 sequence is CASSLAAGNTIYF. In DNA, the CDR3 is TGTGCCAGCAGCTTGGCGGCTGGAAACACCATATATTTT.

This sequence joins TRBV11-2 and TRBJ2-1; tentative D call: TRBD1 (6 bases). The CDR3 extends over 15 amino acids. The germline V gene has CDR1 SGHAT and CDR2 FQNNGV. The V end was cut by 5 bases, the J end by 8 bases, with 19 bases between. The CDR3 sequence: CASSRVGRRGHEQFF. The DNA for the CDR3 is TGTGCCAGCAGCCGGGTGGGACGCAGGGGCCATGAGCAGTTCTTC.

V is TRBV10-2 and J is TRBJ2-3; D unresolved. Trimming left V 7 bases short and J 1 base short, with 15 bases between. The CDR3 sequence is 15 residues long. CDR1 and CDR2 (germline): WSHSY, SAAADI. This chain's CDR3 is CASTSQTSGTDTQYF. For the CDR3, the DNA is TGCGCCAGCACCAGCCAGACTTCCGGCACAGATACGCAGTATTTT.